A single T cell receptor (beta chain) is shown here with its context. The antigen is unknown. These data come from a study of cytomegalovirus exposure and HLA in healthy donors. Looking at the study overall: Unique TCRs from HLA-typed donors, roughly 89 million of them, were held in an early data release. General observations from the study: Analysis performed later showed TCR beta chains linked to HLA being more clonally expanded than equally common others. TCR beta V- and J-gene trimming was later associated with a missense DCLRE1C variant. Most CMV-associated TCR beta chains were later found to appear HLA-restricted.

The ends lost 4 bases at V and 5 bases at J; junction bases unmatched: 8. The germline V gene encodes CDR1 SGDLS and CDR2 YYNGEE. This CDR3 comprises 14 residues. PCR primers comprised 60 Vbeta and 13 Jbeta primers. Generated by immunoSEQ multiplex PCR, the TCRdb table keeps only in-frame clones and is missing some. The data contain about 190,000 clones, roughly 80% of them singletons. Sequencing used PBMCs. The chain is built from TRBV9 and TRBJ2-5, with 7 bases matching TRBD2. The clonotype was recovered from a woman under 40 in good health and CMV-seropositive. The CDR3 spells CASSRGEGFETQYF. The CDR3 DNA sequence: TGTGCCAGCAGCCGGGGGGAGGGATTCGAGACCCAGTACTTC.